The 17 T cell receptor beta chains below come from one sample, sequenced in a study of cytomegalovirus exposure and HLA in healthy donors. A multiplex PCR was run with 60 Vbeta primers and 13 Jbeta primers. TCRdb keeps only in-frame clones here, not all; method: immunoSEQ multiplex PCR. The profile shows about 180,000 clones, 75% to 90% of them singletons. The sample taken for sequencing was PBMCs. These receptors originate from a boy aged 2 to 10 in good health and CMV-seronegative.

V and J are TRBV9 and TRBJ1-4, with TRBD1 as a possible D gene (5 bases). Germline loops: CDR1 SGDLS, CDR2 YYNGEE. This CDR3 comprises 14 residues. Trimming pared 2 bases from V and 8 bases from J, leaving 13 bases between. CDR3 amino acids: CASSVQGGEEKLFF. The CDR3 DNA follows: TGTGCCAGCAGCGTGCAGGGAGGGGAAGAAAAACTGTTTTTT.

This chain links TRBV7-2 with TRBJ2-3; 9 nucleotides line up with TRBD2. Germline CDR1 SGHTA, CDR2 FQGNSA. The CDR3 spans 16 residues. The junction had 7 bases not matched to a gene; V was cut back by 5 bases and J by 1 base. CDR3 DNA: TGTGCCAGCAGCCCAGGGGCGGGGGGGGGCACAGATACGCAGTATTTT. Protein product: CASSPGAGGGTDTQYF.

The rearrangement links TRBV21-1 to TRBJ2-7; the table names TRBD2, a call not compared with the DNA. TRBV21-1 counts as a pseudogene. This CDR3 region has 17 residues. This CDR3 reads CASSKKGSLAEPYEQYF. CDR3 DNA: TGTGCCAGCAGCAAAAAAGGGTCGCTAGCGGAACCCTACGAGCAGTACTTC.

The rearrangement links TRBV2 to TRBJ2-3; D is undetermined. CDR1 and CDR2 (germline): SNHLY, FYNNEI. V shed 1 base and J shed 4 bases, with 15 bases lying between them. CDR3 length equals 16 residues. CDR3 in amino acids: CASSEDYPKRADTQYF. CDR3 nucleotide sequence: TGTGCCAGCAGTGAAGACTACCCTAAACGGGCAGATACGCAGTATTTT.

V and J are TRBV6-6 and TRBJ2-2; TRBD1 aligns across 7 bases. The J segment lost 5 bases and the V segment lost 10 bases, leaving 10 bases of the junction unmatched. Looked up from germline, CDR1 is MNHNY and CDR2 is SVGAGI (reference sequence). The CDR3 is made up of 14 amino acids. The CDR3 sequence is CATTPATGTGELFF. In DNA, the CDR3 is TGTGCCACCACTCCCGCGACAGGGACCGGGGAGCTGTTTTTT.

The chain couples TRBV5-5 to TRBJ1-1; tentatively, D is TRBD1 (6 bases). Germline loops: CDR1 SGHKS, CDR2 YYEKEE (reference sequence). This CDR3 is 15 amino acids long. V lost 2 bases and J lost 1, with 12 bases in between. CDR3 nucleotides: TGTGCCAGCAGCTTCACGGTCAGGGGGAACACTGAAGCTTTCTTT. Translation gives CASSFTVRGNTEAFF. The variable domain in full, with the rest retrieved from reference TRBV5-5 and TRBJ1-1, is DAGVTQSPTHLIKTRGQQVTLRCSPISGHKSVSWYQQVLGQGPQFIFQYYEKEERGRGNFPDRFSARQFPNYSSELNVNALLLGDSALYLCASSFTVRGNTEAFFGQGTRLTVV.

This clone has a handful of counts. V and J are TRBV5-1 and TRBJ2-3; TRBD2 agrees at 13 bases. V trimming: 0 bases; J trimming: 6 bases; junction bases outside the gene matches: 10. The CDR3 has 18 residues. From germline, CDR1 is SGHRS and CDR2 YFSETQ. The CDR3 DNA is TGCGCCAGCAGCTTGGGACTAGCGGGGGGCATAAGGTCCGATACGCAGTATTTT. Encoded protein: CASSLGLAGGIRSDTQYF.

The chain couples TRBV6-5 to TRBJ1-6; 8 nucleotides align to TRBD1. V was clipped by 5 bases and J by 9 bases; unmatched bases: 9. Germline V lookup: CDR1 MNHEY, CDR2 SVGAGI. This CDR3 region has 15 residues. CDR3 in DNA: TGTGCCAGCAGTGGGGGACAGGCATCTAGTTCACCCCTCCACTTT. Translation gives CASSGGQASSSPLHF.

In nucleotides, the CDR3 is TGTGCCAGCAGTCGGGGGGGGAATGAAAAACTGTTTTTT. It is translated as CASSRGGNEKLFF. This sequence joins TRBV27 and TRBJ1-4; TRBD1 might be the D (5 bases). The CDR3 covers 13 residues. Germline V gene data show CDR1 as MNHEY and CDR2 as SMNVEV (reference sequence). Trimming shortened V by 5 bases and J by 5 bases, and 9 bases separated the two germline ends.

This chain uses TRBV13 with TRBJ1-3; D is ambiguous. The germline gives CDR1 PRHDT, CDR2 FYEKMQ (reference sequence). Deletions cut 5 bases from V and 2 bases from J, with 16 bases between. The CDR3 totals 16 residues. DNA of the CDR3: TGTGCCAGCAGCCCCGCGAGCGGTTTGGCTGGAAACACCATATATTTT. It codes for CASSPASGLAGNTIYF.

CDR3 bases: TGCAGCGTTGAGACTAGCGGGGGGGTCGGGATCGAGCAGTTCTTC. Translation gives CSVETSGGVGIEQFF. The chain recombines TRBV29-1 with TRBJ2-1; the match to TRBD2 covers 14 bases. Trimming at V came to 3 bases and at J to 10 bases, leaving 8 bases not matched to a gene. This CDR3 region has 15 residues. The germline CDR1 and CDR2 sequences are SQVTM and ANQGSEA.

V usage is TRBV19 and J usage is TRBJ2-7, with 10 positions matching TRBD1. V dropped 2 bases and J dropped 5; count of bases not matched to a gene: 6. The germline CDR1 and CDR2 sequences are LNHDA and SQIVND (reference sequence). The CDR3 sequence is 15 residues long. The CDR3 here is CASSISGQGVNEQYF. In DNA, the CDR3 is TGTGCCAGTAGTATAAGCGGACAGGGGGTCAACGAGCAGTACTTC.

The chain couples TRBV7-9 to TRBJ2-6; 9 positions match TRBD2. V dropped 5 bases and J dropped 2; count of bases not matched to a gene: 10. The V gene's germline CDR1 is SEHNR and CDR2 FQNEAQ (reference sequence). The length of the CDR3 is 18 residues. CDR3 nucleotides: TGTGCCAGCAGCCCGCAAGGGTTAGCGGGAGCTGGGGCCAACGTCCTGACTTTC. Translation: CASSPQGLAGAGANVLTF.

This chain uses TRBV6-5 with TRBJ2-5; 7 bases match TRBD2. The germline V gene has CDR1 MNHEY and CDR2 SVGAGI. The CDR3 has 13 residues. The V segment lost 4 bases and the J segment 7 bases; nucleotides outside the gene matches: 6. The CDR3 spells CASSSVPGGTQYF. In DNA form, the CDR3 reads TGTGCCAGCAGTTCCGTTCCGGGGGGGACCCAGTACTTC.

The chain has TRBV6-5 and TRBJ1-1, with TRBD1 as a possible D gene (5 bases). CDR3 length: 14 residues. From germline, CDR1 is MNHEY and CDR2 SVGAGI. V dropped 7 bases and J dropped 2 bases, with 14 bases sitting between them. The CDR3 bases are TGTGCCAGCACCGCCCCAGGGTCTAACACTGAAGCTTTCTTT. It translates to CASTAPGSNTEAFF.

This chain uses TRBV7-2 with TRBJ1-5; D may be TRBD1 (5 bases). V lost 5 bases to trimming and J lost 1 base, with 9 bases between them. This CDR3 has 14 amino acids. CDR1 and CDR2 from the germline V gene are SGHTA and FQGNSA. CDR3 nucleotide sequence: TGTGCCAGCAGCCCCGACAGAAGCAATCAGCCCCAGCATTTT. Amino acids: CASSPDRSNQPQHF.

This sequence joins TRBV19 and TRBJ2-7; D is perhaps TRBD1 (5 bases). CDR3 length: 13 residues. The germline V gene encodes CDR1 LNHDA and CDR2 SQIVND (reference sequence). Deletions cut 3 bases from V and 3 bases from J, with 9 bases between. The CDR3 reads CASSIMQGYEQYF. The CDR3 bases are TGTGCCAGTAGTATCATGCAGGGCTACGAGCAGTACTTC.